This TCR beta chain derives from a study of blood T cell repertoires in COVID-19 (TCRdb year 2020). The study in broad terms: Collaborator samples came from the United States, Italy and Spain and covered acute and convalescent phases of COVID-19. The prospective study material was composed of cDNA or gDNA derived from T cells, B-cell-depleted T cells, or PBMCs. Deeply sampled blood TCRbeta repertoires from subjects exposed to, actively infected with, or recovered from COVID-19 were included in the dataset. The repertoires were made available in a free public database intended to serve as a resource for research on the immune response to SARS-CoV-2. The samples were drawn from the first 160 participants of the ongoing ImmuneRACE study and from 1,254 subjects provided by 6 global collaborators. Nearly every sample came with metadata listing a de-identified subject ID, COVID-19 status, age in years and sex. Where HLA class I and class II types were available, the types were taken from metadata supplied by the sample provider, not from assay-based typing.

V was cut back by 2 bases and J by 5 bases, leaving a gap of 12 bases between them. For CDR1 and CDR2, the germline V gene (reference sequence) lists GTSNPN and SVGIG. Reading from cysteine to phenylalanine, the CDR3 counts 13 amino acids. The CDR3 DNA has 39 bases and is translated from base 1. The table lists this clone with a few counts. Its antigen is unknown. The record has no base qualities; no much larger clone is one base away. The immunoSEQ Assay, a bias-controlled multiplex PCR, was used to amplify TCRbeta CDR3 regions from genomic DNA. The source study handled its data this way. Nucleated cell counts per sample were estimated from amplification of reference gene primers within the assay. To quantify the absolute abundance of each unique TCRbeta CDR3 rearrangement, sequence reads were collapsed and filtered. Productive Simpson clonality was computed per sample as the square root of Simpson's diversity index over productive rearrangements. What TCRdb holds here is the immuneACCESS table cut down to in-frame rearrangements. Part of the clones is not present; checked against another copy, under half of the missing clones reflect an unresolved V gene, and the others are unexplained. V and J calls and clone size come straight from that table; D and trimming were deduced from the DNA. In this sample the table shows approximately 110,000 clones, about three quarters of which occur a single time. The top ten hold under 1% of the sample.

The paper as a whole reports these results and caveats: Clinical and demographic metadata were provided uncurated, with the amount varying by source and participant.

Collaborating institutions collected whole blood in K2EDTA tubes following their own protocols. For TCRbeta analysis, collaborators shipped samples in one of three forms: frozen whole blood, isolated PBMCs, or DNA extracted from either of those sample types. Sequenced sample: peripheral blood. In this chain, TRBV30 is recombined with TRBJ2-5; tentative D gene TRBD2, with 6 bases matching. The clonotype was recovered from a human donor with acute or convalescent COVID-19. The donor label of this sample is uncertain. In nucleotide form, the sequence is TGTGCCTGGAGTCGGAGGGACGCTGAGACCCAGTACTTC. It codes for CAWSRRDAETQYF.